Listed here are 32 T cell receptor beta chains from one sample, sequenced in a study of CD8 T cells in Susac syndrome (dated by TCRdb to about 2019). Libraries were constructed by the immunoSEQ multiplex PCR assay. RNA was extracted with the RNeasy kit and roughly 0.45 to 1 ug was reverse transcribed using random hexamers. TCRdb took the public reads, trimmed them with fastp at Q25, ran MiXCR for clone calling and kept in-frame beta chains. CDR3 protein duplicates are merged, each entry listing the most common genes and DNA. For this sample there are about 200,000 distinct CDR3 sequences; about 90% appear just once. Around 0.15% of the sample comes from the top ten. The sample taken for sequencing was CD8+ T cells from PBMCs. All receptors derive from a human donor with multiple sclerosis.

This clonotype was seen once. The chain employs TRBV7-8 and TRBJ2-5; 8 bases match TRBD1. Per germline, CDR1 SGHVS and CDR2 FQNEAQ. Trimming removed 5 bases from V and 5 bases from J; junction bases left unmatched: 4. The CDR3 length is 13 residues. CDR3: CASSRRDRETQYF. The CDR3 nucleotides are TGTGCCAGCAGCCGTCGGGACAGGGAGACCCAGTACTTC.

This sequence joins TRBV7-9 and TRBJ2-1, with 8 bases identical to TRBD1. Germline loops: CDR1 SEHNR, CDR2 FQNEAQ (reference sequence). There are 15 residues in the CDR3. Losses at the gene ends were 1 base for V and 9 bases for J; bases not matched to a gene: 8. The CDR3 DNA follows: TGTGCCAGCAGCTTAGTCGGCGACAGGGGAGGTGAGCAGTTCTTC. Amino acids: CASSLVGDRGGEQFF.

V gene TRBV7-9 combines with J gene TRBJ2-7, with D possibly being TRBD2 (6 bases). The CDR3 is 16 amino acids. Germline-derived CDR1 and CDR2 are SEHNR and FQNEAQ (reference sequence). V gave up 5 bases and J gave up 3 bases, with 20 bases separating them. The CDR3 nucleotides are TGTGCCAGCAGCCCCCTGGTGGCGGGGCGAGACTACGAGCAGTACTTC. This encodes CASSPLVAGRDYEQYF.

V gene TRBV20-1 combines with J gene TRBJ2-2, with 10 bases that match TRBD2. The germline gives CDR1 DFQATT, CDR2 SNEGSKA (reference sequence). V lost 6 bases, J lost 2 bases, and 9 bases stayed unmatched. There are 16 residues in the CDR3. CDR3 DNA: TGCAGTGCCCTACTGCTAGCGGGAGTTAACACCGGGGAGCTGTTTTTT. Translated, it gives CSALLLAGVNTGELFF.

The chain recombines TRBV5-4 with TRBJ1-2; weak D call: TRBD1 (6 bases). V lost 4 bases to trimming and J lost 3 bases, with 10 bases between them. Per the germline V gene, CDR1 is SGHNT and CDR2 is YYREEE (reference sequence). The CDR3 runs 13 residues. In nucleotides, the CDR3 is TGTGCCAGCAGCGAGACAGGATACTATGGCTACACCTTC. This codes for CASSETGYYGYTF.

The CDR3 DNA follows: TGTGCCAGTAATCCGGACAGGGCTCATCAGCCCCAGCATTTT. It yields the protein CASNPDRAHQPQHF. The genes are TRBV19 and TRBJ1-5; TRBD1 aligns across 8 bases. Germline CDR1 reads LNHDA; CDR2 reads SQIVND (reference sequence). V was pared by 7 bases and J by 5 bases, with 7 bases of the junction left unmatched. This CDR3 is built from 14 residues.

The chain's CDR3 is CASSLLGTGDTEAFF. The CDR3 DNA sequence: TGTGCCAGCAGCTTGCTCGGGACAGGAGACACTGAAGCTTTCTTT. This rearrangement joins TRBV7-9 to TRBJ1-1; 8 bases are shared with TRBD1. The CDR3 totals 15 residues. Germline values: CDR1 SEHNR, CDR2 FQNEAQ (reference sequence). J gave up 3 bases and V 3 bases, and 6 bases lay outside the gene matches.

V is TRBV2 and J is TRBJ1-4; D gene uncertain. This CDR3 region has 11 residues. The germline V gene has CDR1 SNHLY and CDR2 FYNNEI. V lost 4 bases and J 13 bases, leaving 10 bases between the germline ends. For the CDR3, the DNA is TGTGCCAGCAGTGCCTCCCCGGGACTGTTTTTT. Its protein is CASSASPGLFF.

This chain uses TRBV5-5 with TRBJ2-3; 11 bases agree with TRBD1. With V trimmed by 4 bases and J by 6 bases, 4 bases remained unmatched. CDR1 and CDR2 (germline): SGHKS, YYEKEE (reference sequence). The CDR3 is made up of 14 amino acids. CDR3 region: CASSPWTGGDTQYF. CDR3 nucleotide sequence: TGTGCCAGCAGCCCGTGGACAGGGGGCGATACGCAGTATTTT.

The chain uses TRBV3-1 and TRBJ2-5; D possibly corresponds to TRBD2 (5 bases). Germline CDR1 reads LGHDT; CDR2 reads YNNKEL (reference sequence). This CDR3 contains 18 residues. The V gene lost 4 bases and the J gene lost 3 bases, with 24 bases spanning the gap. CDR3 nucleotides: TGTGCCAGCAGCCCCGTTGGGAGCGGTCTCCCGTTGGAAGAGACCCAGTACTTC. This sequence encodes CASSPVGSGLPLEETQYF.

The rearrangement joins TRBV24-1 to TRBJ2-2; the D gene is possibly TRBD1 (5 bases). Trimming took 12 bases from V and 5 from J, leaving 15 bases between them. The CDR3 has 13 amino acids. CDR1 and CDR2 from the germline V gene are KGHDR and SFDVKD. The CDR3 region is CAASRRTTGELFF. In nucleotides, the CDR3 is TGTGCCGCGTCACGAAGGACAACCGGGGAGCTGTTTTTT.

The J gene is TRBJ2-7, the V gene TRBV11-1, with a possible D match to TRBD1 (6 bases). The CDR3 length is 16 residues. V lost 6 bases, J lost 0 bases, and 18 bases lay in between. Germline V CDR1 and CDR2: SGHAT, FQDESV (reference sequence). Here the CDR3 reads CASSLTRTVLSYEQYF. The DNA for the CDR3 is TGTGCCAGCAGTCTGACCAGGACAGTCCTCTCCTACGAGCAGTACTTC. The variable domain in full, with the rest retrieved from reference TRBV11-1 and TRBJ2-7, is EAEVAQSPRYKITEKSQAVAFWCDPISGHATLYWYRQILGQGPELLVQFQDESVVDDSQLPKDRFSAERLKGVDSTLKIQPAELGDSAMYLCASSLTRTVLSYEQYFGPGTRLTVT.

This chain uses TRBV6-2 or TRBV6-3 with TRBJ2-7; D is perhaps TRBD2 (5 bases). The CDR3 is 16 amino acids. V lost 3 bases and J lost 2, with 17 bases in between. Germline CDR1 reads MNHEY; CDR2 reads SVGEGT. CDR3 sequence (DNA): TGTGCCAGCAGTTATCCACGGGATGCCCCGACCTACGAGCAGTACTTC. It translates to CASSYPRDAPTYEQYF.

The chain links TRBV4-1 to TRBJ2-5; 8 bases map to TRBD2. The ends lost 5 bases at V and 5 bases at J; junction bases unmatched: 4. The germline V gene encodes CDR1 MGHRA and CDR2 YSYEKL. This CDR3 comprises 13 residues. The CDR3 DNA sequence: TGCGCCAGCAGCATCGGACTAGCCGAGACCCAGTACTTC. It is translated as CASSIGLAETQYF.

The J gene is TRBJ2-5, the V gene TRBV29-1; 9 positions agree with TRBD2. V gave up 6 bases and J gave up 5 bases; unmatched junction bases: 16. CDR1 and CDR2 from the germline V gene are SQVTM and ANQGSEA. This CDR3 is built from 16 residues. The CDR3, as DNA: TGCAGCGTGGCGACTAGCGGCACCAGGGGGGGCGAGACCCAGTACTTC. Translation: CSVATSGTRGGETQYF.

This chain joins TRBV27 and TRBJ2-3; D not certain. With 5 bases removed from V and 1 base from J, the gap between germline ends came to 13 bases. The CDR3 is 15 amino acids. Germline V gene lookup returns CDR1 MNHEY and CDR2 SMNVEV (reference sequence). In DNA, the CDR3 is TGTGCCAGCAGTCCCCCGTGGTGGGGCACAGATACGCAGTATTTT. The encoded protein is CASSPPWWGTDTQYF.

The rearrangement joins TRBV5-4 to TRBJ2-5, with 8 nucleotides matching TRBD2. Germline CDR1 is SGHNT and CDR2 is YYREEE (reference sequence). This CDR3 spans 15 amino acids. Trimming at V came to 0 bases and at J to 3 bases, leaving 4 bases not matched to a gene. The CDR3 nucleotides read TGTGCCAGCAGCTTGGCGATGCGGGGGGAAGAGACCCAGTACTTC. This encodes CASSLAMRGEETQYF. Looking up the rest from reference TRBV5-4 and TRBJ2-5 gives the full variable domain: ETGVTQSPTHLIKTRGQQVTLRCSSQSGHNTVSWYQQALGQGPQFIFQYYREEENGRGNFPPRFSGLQFPNYSSELNVNALELDDSALYLCASSLAMRGEETQYFGPGTRLLVL.

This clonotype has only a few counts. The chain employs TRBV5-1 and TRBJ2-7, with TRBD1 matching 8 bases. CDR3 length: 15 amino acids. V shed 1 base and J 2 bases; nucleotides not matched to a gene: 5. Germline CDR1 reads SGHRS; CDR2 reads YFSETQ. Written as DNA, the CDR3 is TGCGCCAGCAGCTTGACCACAGGGGGAACCTACGAGCAGTACTTC. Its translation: CASSLTTGGTYEQYF.

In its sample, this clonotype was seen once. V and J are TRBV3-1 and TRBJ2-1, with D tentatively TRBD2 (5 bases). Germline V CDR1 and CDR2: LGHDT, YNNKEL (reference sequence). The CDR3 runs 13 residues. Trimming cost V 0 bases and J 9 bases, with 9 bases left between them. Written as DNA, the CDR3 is TGTGCCAGCAGCCAAGATCCAGCGGCTGAGCAGTTCTTC. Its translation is CASSQDPAAEQFF.

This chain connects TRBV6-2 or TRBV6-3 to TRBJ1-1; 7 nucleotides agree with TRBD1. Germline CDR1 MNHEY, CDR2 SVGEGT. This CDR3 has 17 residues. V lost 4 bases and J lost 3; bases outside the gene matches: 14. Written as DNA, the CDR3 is TGTGCCAGCAGTTCGCTCGGGACAGTCCTGGGGGACACTGAAGCTTTCTTT. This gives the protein CASSSLGTVLGDTEAFF.

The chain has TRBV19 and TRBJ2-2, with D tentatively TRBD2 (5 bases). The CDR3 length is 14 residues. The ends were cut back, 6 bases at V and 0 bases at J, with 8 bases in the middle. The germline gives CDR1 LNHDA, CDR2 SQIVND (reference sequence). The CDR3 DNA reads TGTGCCAGTAGGGAGGCGCCGAACACCGGGGAGCTGTTTTTT. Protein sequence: CASREAPNTGELFF.

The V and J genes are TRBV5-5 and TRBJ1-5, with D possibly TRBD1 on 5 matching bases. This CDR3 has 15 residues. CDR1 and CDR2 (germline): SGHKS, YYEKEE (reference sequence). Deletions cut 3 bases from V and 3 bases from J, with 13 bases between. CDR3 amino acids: CASSSVDSFNQPQHF. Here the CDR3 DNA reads TGTGCCAGCAGCTCGGTCGACAGCTTCAATCAGCCCCAGCATTTT.

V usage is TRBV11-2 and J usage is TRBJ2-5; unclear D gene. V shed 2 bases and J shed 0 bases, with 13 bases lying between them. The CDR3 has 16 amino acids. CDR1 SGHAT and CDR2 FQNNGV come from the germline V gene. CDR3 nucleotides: TGTGCCAGCAGCTTAACCGGCGGAGCGTACCAAGAGACCCAGTACTTC. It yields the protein CASSLTGGAYQETQYF.

The CDR3, as DNA: TGTGCCAGCAATGGACAGGGCGAGGGCACCGGGGAGCTGTTTTTT. Its protein is CASNGQGEGTGELFF. The V and J genes are TRBV6-4 and TRBJ2-2, with 8 bases matching TRBD1. CDR1 is MRHNA and CDR2 is SNTAGT in the germline V gene. The junction had 8 bases not matched to a gene; V was cut back by 7 bases and J by 4 bases. This CDR3 contains 15 residues.

The CDR3 here is CATSDRGGGGYTF. The CDR3 nucleotides are TGTGCCACCAGTGATCGAGGCGGGGGTGGCTACACCTTC. This chain links TRBV24-1 with TRBJ1-2; TRBD1 is a possible D gene (5 bases). The ends were cut back, 3 bases at V and 7 bases at J, with 11 bases in the middle. The CDR3 consists of 13 residues. From germline, CDR1 is KGHDR and CDR2 SFDVKD.

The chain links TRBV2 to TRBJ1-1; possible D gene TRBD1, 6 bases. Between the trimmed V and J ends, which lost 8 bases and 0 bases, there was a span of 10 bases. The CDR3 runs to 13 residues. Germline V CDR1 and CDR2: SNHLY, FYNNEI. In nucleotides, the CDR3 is TGTGCCAGCGGAGGACAGCTGAACACTGAAGCTTTCTTT. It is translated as CASGGQLNTEAFF.

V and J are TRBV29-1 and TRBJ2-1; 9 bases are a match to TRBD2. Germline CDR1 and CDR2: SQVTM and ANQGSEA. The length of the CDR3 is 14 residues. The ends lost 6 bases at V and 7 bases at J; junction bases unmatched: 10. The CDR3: CSVWTSEGSNEQFF. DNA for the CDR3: TGCAGCGTATGGACTAGCGAGGGTAGTAATGAGCAGTTCTTC.

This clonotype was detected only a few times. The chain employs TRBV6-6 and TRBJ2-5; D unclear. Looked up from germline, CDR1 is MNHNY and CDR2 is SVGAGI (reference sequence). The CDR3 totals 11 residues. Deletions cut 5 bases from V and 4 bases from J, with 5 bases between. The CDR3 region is CASSPSETQYF. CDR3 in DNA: TGTGCCAGCAGTCCCTCAGAGACCCAGTACTTC.

CDR3 sequence: CSVEGTAPEAFF. The CDR3 DNA follows: TGCAGCGTTGAAGGGACAGCCCCTGAAGCTTTCTTT. This chain links TRBV29-1 with TRBJ1-1; D possibly corresponds to TRBD1 (6 bases). The CDR3 has 12 amino acids. V lost 1 base to trimming and J lost 6 bases, with 9 bases between them. Germline CDR1 and CDR2: SQVTM and ANQGSEA.

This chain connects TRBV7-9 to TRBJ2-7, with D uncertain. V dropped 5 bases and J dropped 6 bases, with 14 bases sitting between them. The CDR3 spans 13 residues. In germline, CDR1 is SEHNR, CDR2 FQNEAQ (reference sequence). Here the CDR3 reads CASSPPSAREQYF. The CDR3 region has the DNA TGTGCCAGCAGCCCTCCCTCCGCGCGCGAGCAGTACTTC.

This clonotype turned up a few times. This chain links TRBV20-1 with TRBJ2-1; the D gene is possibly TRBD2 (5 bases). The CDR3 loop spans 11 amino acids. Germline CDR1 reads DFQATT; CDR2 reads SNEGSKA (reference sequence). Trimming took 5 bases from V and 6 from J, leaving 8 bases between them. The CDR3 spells CSARGLNEQFF. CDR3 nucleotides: TGCAGTGCTCGAGGACTCAATGAGCAGTTCTTC.

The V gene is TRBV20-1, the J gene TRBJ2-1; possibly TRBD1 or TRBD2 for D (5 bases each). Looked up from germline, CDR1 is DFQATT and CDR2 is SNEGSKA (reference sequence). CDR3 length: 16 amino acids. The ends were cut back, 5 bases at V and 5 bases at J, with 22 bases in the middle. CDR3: CSASRDDRPINNEQFF. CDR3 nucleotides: TGCAGTGCTTCCCGGGACGACCGACCGATAAACAATGAGCAGTTCTTC.